This T cell receptor beta chain was identified during a study of T cell changes during pregnancy in multiple sclerosis. Clones were sequenced by immunoSEQ multiplex PCR, and TCRdb holds only the in-frame ones, with some missing. The sample shows about 83,000 clones, 90% to 95% of them seen only once. This clone was seen only once. The sample consisted of peripheral blood, taken in the second trimester of pregnancy. The receptor was isolated from a female donor with multiple sclerosis, enrolled in a pregnancy study.

This chain's CDR3 is CASSELGLAGAYNEQFF. CDR3 in DNA: TGTGCCAGCAGTGAACTTGGACTAGCGGGAGCCTACAATGAGCAGTTCTTC. The J gene is TRBJ2-1, the V gene TRBV6-1; 13 nucleotides line up with TRBD2. The CDR3 has 17 amino acids. Germline loops: CDR1 MNHNS, CDR2 SASEGT. Trimming at V came to 2 bases and at J to 2 bases, leaving 3 bases not matched to a gene.